Detailed here is one T cell receptor beta chain. CDR1 SGHRS and CDR2 YFSETQ come from the germline V gene. This CDR3 is built from 15 residues. V was shortened by 4 bases and J by 2 bases, with 15 bases between the two germline ends. Original processing notes: Estimation of nucleated cell counts relied on the amplification of reference gene primers. Assay used: immunoSEQ multiplex PCR; TCRdb lists only in-frame clones, some missing. D and trimming were read from the DNA, whereas the V and J calls and clone size are those reported in that table. The data contain roughly 35,000 clones, roughly 80% of them seen just once; the ten biggest clones take up 15% to 20%. The data were taken from a study of blood T cell repertoires in COVID-19. Turning to the study itself: Material from acute and convalescent COVID-19 was sourced from the United States, Italy and Spain.

The material sequenced was peripheral blood. This receptor was identified in a man between 65 and 85 years old with acute or convalescent COVID-19. J is TRBJ2-5 and V is TRBV5-1, with D perhaps TRBD1 (6 bases). DNA of the CDR3: TGCGCCAGCAGCATACAGGGCCCAGCTCAAGAGACCCAGTACTTC. Its protein product is CASSIQGPAQETQYF. Combining the CDR3 with reference TRBV5-1 and TRBJ2-5 gives the whole variable domain KAGVTQTPRYLIKTRGQQVTLSCSPISGHRSVSWYQQTPGQGLQFLFEYFSETQRNKGNFPGRFSGRQFSNSRSEMNVSTLELGDSALYLCASSIQGPAQETQYFGPGTRLLVL.